The text below deals with one TCR beta chain. Its antigen is still unknown. Donors included only healthy HIV-negative adults lacking recent acute infections or vaccinations. CDR1 is ENHRY, CDR2 SYGVKD, per germline. V dropped 6 bases and J dropped 8 bases, with 22 bases sitting between them. The CDR3 runs 15 residues. Profiled with immunoSEQ multiplex PCR; TCRdb holds only in-frame clones, not every one. Of some 1.5 million clones in the sample, 95% to 99% were seen once. This sample was included in a study of shared clonotypes between healthy human individuals. About the study: For every donor, three CD4 naive, three CD4 memory, two CD8 naive and one CD8 memory plates were used.

Findings of the study overall: For naive CD4 cells, 5% to 6.5% of clonotypes were shared across a few donors. Naive subsets typically showed greater estimated richness than memory subsets.

This TCR derives from a man under 40 in good health. The source material was naive CD4+ T cells sorted from blood. As for subset: CD45RA+ positively selected. This chain connects TRBV10-3 to TRBJ2-5; D possibly corresponds to TRBD1 (7 bases). DNA of the CDR3: TGTGCCATCAGCCCCCAGGGGGGACCCTTTGAAACCCAGTACTTC. Protein sequence: CAISPQGGPFETQYF.